Listed below are T cell receptor beta chains from one sample, sequenced in a study of T-cell memory formation after mild COVID-19. From the 5' RACE reads, TCRdb called clonotypes with MiXCR, one entry per CDR3 protein. The data contain more than 450,000 distinct CDR3 sequences, 18% of them singletons. Source material: PBMCs or a T cell subset sorted from them (not recorded which). These receptor sequences come from an adult woman who had mild COVID-19 (a few samples of this study predate the infection). Cell type and time point are not known. Both conserved end residues are part of each CDR3. D genes are given only for firm matches. The size field is filled for only some rows; it gives once, few, many or a size class.

J: TRBJ2-1
V: TRBV7-2
size: .
D: .
DNA: TGTGCCAGCAGCTTCAGAACGGGGTACAATGAGCAGTTCTTC
CDR3: CASSFRTGYNEQFF

J: TRBJ1-1
V: TRBV19
size: few
D: .
DNA: TGTGCCAGTAGTATGATGGGACGCACTGAAGCTTTCTTT
CDR3: CASSMMGRTEAFF

J: TRBJ1-1
V: TRBV10-3
size: .
D: .
DNA: TGTGCCATCAGCGACCCCACCACTGAAGCTTTCTTT
CDR3: CAISDPTTEAFF

J: TRBJ1-5
V: TRBV12-3/TRBV12-4
size: .
D: .
DNA: TGTGCCAGCAGTTTGCGGGACGCCCAGCATTTT
CDR3: CASSLRDAQHF

J: TRBJ2-1
V: TRBV12-5
size: .
D: TRBD2
DNA: TGTGCTAGTGGTTTTTTAGCGGGAGGACGATTAGGTGAGCAGTTCTTC
CDR3: CASGFLAGGRLGEQFF

J: TRBJ2-7
V: TRBV2
size: .
D: .
DNA: TGTGCCAGCATGCTGGACTTGAGCTCCTACGAGCAGTACTTC
CDR3: CASMLDLSSYEQYF

J: TRBJ2-1
V: TRBV27
size: few
D: .
DNA: TGTGCCAGCAACGGGCTTATGGACGATGAGCAGTTCTTC
CDR3: CASNGLMDDEQFF

J: TRBJ1-1
V: TRBV11-3
size: .
D: .
DNA: TGTGCCAGCAGCTTGGGTGTATCGAACACTGAAGCTTTCTTT
CDR3: CASSLGVSNTEAFF

J: TRBJ2-3
V: TRBV5-1
size: .
D: .
DNA: TGCGCCAGCAGCTTTGACCACCGGGGCACAGATACGCAGTATTTT
CDR3: CASSFDHRGTDTQYF

J: TRBJ2-3
V: TRBV2
size: few
D: .
DNA: TGTGCCAGCGGGCCTAGCTGGGAAGATACGCAGTATTTT
CDR3: CASGPSWEDTQYF

J: TRBJ1-3
V: TRBV15
size: few
D: .
DNA: TGTGCCACCAGCTTAGGGGTTTCTGGAAACACCATATATTTT
CDR3: CATSLGVSGNTIYF

J: TRBJ1-3
V: TRBV7-2
size: .
D: TRBD1
DNA: TGTGCCAGCAGCGCAGACAGGGACTCTGGAAACACCATATATTTT
CDR3: CASSADRDSGNTIYF

J: TRBJ2-1
V: TRBV23-1
size: few
D: .
DNA: TGCGCCCCGCATGAGCAGTTCTTC
CDR3: CAPHEQFF

J: TRBJ2-1
V: TRBV2
size: .
D: TRBD2
DNA: TGTGCCAGCAGTGCAACGACTAGCGGGGGGGCCAGAGAGCAGTTCTTC
CDR3: CASSATTSGGAREQFF

J: TRBJ2-7
V: TRBV7-3
size: once
D: TRBD2
DNA: TGTGCCAGCAGCCAAGGGGTGGTAGCGGGGGCCATGAATGAAGAGCAGTACTTC
CDR3: CASSQGVVAGAMNEEQYF

J: TRBJ2-5
V: TRBV7-9
size: .
D: .
DNA: TGTGCCAGCAGCTTAGCTCTCGGGGTAGAGACCCAGTACTTC
CDR3: CASSLALGVETQYF

J: TRBJ2-1
V: TRBV6-2/TRBV6-3
size: .
D: .
DNA: TGTGCCAGCAGTTACTCCCCCCCCGCGCAGTTCTTC
CDR3: CASSYSPPAQFF